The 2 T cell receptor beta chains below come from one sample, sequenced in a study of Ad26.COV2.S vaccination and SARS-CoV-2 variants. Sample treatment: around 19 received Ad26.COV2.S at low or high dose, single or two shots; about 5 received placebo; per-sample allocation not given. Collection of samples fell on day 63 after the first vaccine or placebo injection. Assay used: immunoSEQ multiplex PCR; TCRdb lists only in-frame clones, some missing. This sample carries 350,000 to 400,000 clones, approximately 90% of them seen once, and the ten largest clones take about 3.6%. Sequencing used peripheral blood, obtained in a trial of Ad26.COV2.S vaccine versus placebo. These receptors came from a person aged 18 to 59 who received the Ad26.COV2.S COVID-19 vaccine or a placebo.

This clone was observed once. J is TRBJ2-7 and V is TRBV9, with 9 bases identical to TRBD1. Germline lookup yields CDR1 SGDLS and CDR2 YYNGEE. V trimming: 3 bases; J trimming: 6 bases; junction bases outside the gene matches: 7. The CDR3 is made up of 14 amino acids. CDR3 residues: CASSAEQGAFEQYF. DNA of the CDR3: TGTGCCAGCAGCGCAGAACAGGGGGCATTCGAGCAGTACTTC.

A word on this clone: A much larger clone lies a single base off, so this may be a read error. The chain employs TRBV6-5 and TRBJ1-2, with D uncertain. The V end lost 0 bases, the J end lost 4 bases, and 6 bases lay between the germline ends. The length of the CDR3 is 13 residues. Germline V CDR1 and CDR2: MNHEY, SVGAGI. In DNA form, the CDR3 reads TGTGCCAGCAGTTACTCTCAGAGCTATGGCTACACCTTC. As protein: CASSYSQSYGYTF.